This T cell receptor (beta chain) emerged from a study of Japanese encephalitis immunity and Zika vaccine responses (dated by TCRdb to the early 2020s). The study in broad terms: Each included participant got alum-adjuvanted ZPIV three times, at weeks 0, 4 and 28, with every dose being 5.0 ug. In addition, the TCR repertoires of a few flavivirus-naive individuals were analyzed at weeks 2, 6 and 52 after ZPIV vaccination began. About a dozen participants were given two doses of JEV vaccine (IXIARO) 28 days apart, two to three months before the first ZPIV dose. Before ZPIV, 11 to 13 participants got a single dose of YFV vaccine (YF-VAX), while several participants were flavivirus-naive. ZIKV peptides were 15-mers overlapping by 11 residues, selected for NetMHCpan/NetMHCII-predicted epitopes with affinity below 50 nM. The study examined whether earlier vaccination against Japanese encephalitis virus (JEV) or yellow fever virus (YFV) influenced CD4 T cell responses to the Zika vaccine. Roughly six representative participants per pre-vaccination group were picked for TCR sequencing, using samples from week 52 and from week 0, the point after pre-vaccination but before ZPIV. Stimulations used ZIKV structural-protein peptide pools split into flavivirus-conserved and non-conserved sets, or JEV or YFV peptides matching the pre-vaccination.

With respect to this clonotype: Base-call qualities are not available, and no considerably larger clone is one nucleotide away.

The method behind the library was 5' RACE. Before sequencing, the TCRbeta libraries were pooled in proportion to the number of cells sorted for each library. Total RNA was extracted from the sorted cells with RNAzol RT, and cDNA was synthesized using an oligo(dT) primer and a template-switching oligo. The TCRbeta V-CDR3-J region was amplified by PCR between a SMARTer oligo primer and a TCRbeta constant-region primer using Kapa HiFi. Illumina adaptors and sample-specific index barcodes were added in a second PCR, followed by HighPrep bead cleanup and Bioanalyzer confirmation of a band of roughly 650 bp. Libraries were sequenced on an Illumina MiSeq with 2x151 bp paired-end reads. Regarding the original processing steps: Reads were demultiplexed with an in-house Java program, and MiXCR assigned TCRbeta annotations and counted clonotypes. Repertoire overlap used Morisita-Horn indices from the R package vegan, with UPGMA clustering and Circos plots of recurring clonotypes. Shannon diversity and richness were normalized to the highest possible value given the input cell numbers, yielding values from 0 to 1. CDR3beta sequences were aligned using MUSCLE, distances were calculated using SeqinR, and multidimensional scaling was plotted in R. TCRdb redid the processing of the public reads, applying fastp at Q25 and MiXCR, and retained in-frame beta chains. Rows are unified per CDR3 protein, each entry keeping the most common DNA and genes. The V and J calls were not made by the authors but by TCRdb's processing. The sample yields 200 to 250 distinct CDR3 sequences; 3.5% to 4.5% were counted once. The ten largest clones capture 30% of the sample.

PBMCs were labeled with CellTrace CFSE and were cultured for 6 to 7 days in RPMI containing around 7.8% human serum plus peptide pools at approximately 0.93 ug/mL each. On a BD FACSAria, proliferating CD4 T cells were sorted without fixation as live CD56-CD19-CD16-CD3+CD4+ CFSE-low cells. Enrolled adults were healthy and seronegative for ZIKV, JEV, YFV, DENV and WNV by microneutralization screening. The samples were taken from a phase 1, double-blinded, randomized, placebo-controlled trial testing an alum-adjuvanted Zika purified-inactivated virus (ZPIV) vaccine. Peripheral blood mononuclear cells were isolated using a standard procedure and kept frozen in liquid nitrogen until needed. Broad study findings and their caveats: The analysis covered only a subset of trial participants who had three doses and adequate samples, rather than the whole vaccinated cohort. In JEV-pre-vaccinated donors, the repertoire richness of CD4 T cells responding to conserved ZIKV epitopes dropped significantly after ZPIV. The individual peptides behind the cross-reactive responses were not identified because limits on sample size made peptide-pool deconvolution impossible. Higher repertoire similarity across time-points and stimulations was observed in JEV-pre-vaccinated donors than in YFV-pre-vaccinated donors, indicating that more clonotypes were common to ZIKV and JEV stimulation. Samples clustered by participant with no similarity between individuals, suggesting no public TCRs were detected. Only a few individuals showed CD8 T cell responses to ZIKV peptide pools, and those responses were very low in magnitude.

CDR1 LNHDA and CDR2 SQIVND are derived from the germline V gene (reference sequence). V loses 4 bases of germline sequence and J loses 7 bases, and the interval between the two ends is 17 bases. There are 15 amino acids in the CDR3, from cysteine to phenylalanine inclusive. Only the CDR3 part of the read is kept: 45 bases, read in frame from the first base. The sample consisted of antigen-activated CD4+ T cells from blood, cultured, taken during a Zika inactivated vaccine study. In this chain, TRBV19 is recombined with TRBJ2-1, with TRBD2 tentatively as D gene (6 bases match). The sequence came from an adult woman who received an inactivated Zika virus vaccine. The CDR3 sequence is CASSSGTLLGNEQFF. The DNA sequence is as follows: TGTGCCAGTAGTAGCGGGACTCTGCTGGGGAATGAGCAGTTCTTC.